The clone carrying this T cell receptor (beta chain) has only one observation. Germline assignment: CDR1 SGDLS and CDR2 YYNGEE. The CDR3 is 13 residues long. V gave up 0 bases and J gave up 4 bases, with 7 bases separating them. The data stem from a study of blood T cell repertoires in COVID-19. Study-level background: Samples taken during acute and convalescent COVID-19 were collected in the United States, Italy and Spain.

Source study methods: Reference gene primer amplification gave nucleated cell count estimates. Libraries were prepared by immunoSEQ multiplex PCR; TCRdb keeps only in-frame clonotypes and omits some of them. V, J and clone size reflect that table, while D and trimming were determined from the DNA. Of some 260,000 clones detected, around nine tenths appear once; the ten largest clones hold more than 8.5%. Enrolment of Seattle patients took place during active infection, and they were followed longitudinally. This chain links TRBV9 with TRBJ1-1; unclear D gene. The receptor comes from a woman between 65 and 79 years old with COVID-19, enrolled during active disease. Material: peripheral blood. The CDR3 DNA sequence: TGTGCCAGCAGCGTAGCTACGTCCACTGAAGCTTTCTTT. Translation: CASSVATSTEAFF.